This T cell receptor beta chain is from a study of CD8 T cells in ankylosing spondylitis. This clonotype was observed at least ten times. The antigen remains undetermined. Overall study findings and caveats: It was reported that disease-linked clones were significantly enriched in matched ankylosing spondylitis synovial fluid. Blood of patients with ankylosing spondylitis appeared to be characterized by a TCR beta motif of eight highly homologous variants. Disease-linked clones were CD8+ and relatively rare in peripheral blood.

MiXCR, run by TCRdb on the 5' RACE reads, gives a single entry per CDR3 protein. The sample comprises some 140,000 distinct CDR3 sequences, 5.5% to 7.5% of which are singletons, and 12% rests with the top ten. Germline V gene sequence: CDR1 GTSNPN, CDR2 SVGIG (reference sequence). The CDR3 has 15 amino acids. The ends were cut back, 0 bases at V and 1 base at J, with 13 bases in the middle. The specimen sequenced was blood, either unsorted or a sorted T cell fraction (not recorded which). This chain joins TRBV30 and TRBJ2-7; D is undetermined. The TCR was taken from a female donor with ankylosing spondylitis or in good health (not recorded which). The CDR3 DNA reads as TGTGCCTGGAGTGTACGGCAGGCCCTGTCCTACGAGCAGTACTTC. Translation: CAWSVRQALSYEQYF.